These T cell receptor beta chains were read from a single sample in a study of spatial heterogeneity in lung cancer. TCRdb reanalysed the 5' RACE reads using MiXCR and keeps one entry per CDR3 protein. The sample lists about 12,000 distinct CDR3 sequences; around 15% were seen once. This specimen consisted of PBMCs, obtained at surgery. Receptors were obtained from a male donor with early-stage non-small cell lung cancer. CDR3s include the opening cysteine and the closing phenylalanine or tryptophan. D genes are given only for firm matches. A row's size may be missing; if present it is once, few, many or a size class.

many	.	TRBV7-9	TRBJ1-2	CASSPGGADRISGYTF	TGTGCCAGCAGCCCCGGTGGGGCAGACAGAATATCCGGCTACACCTTC
.	.	TRBV6-5	TRBJ1-6	CASTRLGATYNSPLHF	TGTGCCAGCACCCGCCTAGGGGCGACCTATAATTCACCCCTCCACTTT
.	.	TRBV7-9	TRBJ2-3	CASSGYGRDTQYF	TGTGCCAGCAGCGGGTATGGCAGAGATACGCAGTATTTT
few	.	TRBV7-2	TRBJ1-5	CASSSDWGPQHF	TGTGCCAGCAGCTCCGACTGGGGGCCCCAGCATTTT
.	TRBD2	TRBV24-1	TRBJ2-5	CATSDPGGQETQYF	TGTGCCACCAGTGACCCGGGGGGCCAAGAGACCCAGTACTTC
many	.	TRBV28	TRBJ1-5	CASSLEQGNQPQHF	TGTGCCAGCAGTTTAGAACAGGGAAATCAGCCCCAGCATTTT
.	TRBD1	TRBV3-1	TRBJ1-1	CASSRTGGSTEAFF	TGTGCCAGCAGCCGGACAGGGGGTAGCACTGAAGCTTTCTTT
.	TRBD1	TRBV25-1	TRBJ2-6	CASSDPRTGNGANVLTF	TGTGCCAGCAGTGACCCCCGGACAGGGAACGGGGCCAACGTCCTGACTTTC
.	.	TRBV7-2	TRBJ2-3	CASSFRQGRGTQYF	TGTGCCAGCAGCTTCCGACAGGGACGGGGGACGCAGTATTTT
many	.	TRBV25-1	TRBJ1-2	CATSGDGYTF	TGTGCCACGTCGGGAGACGGCTACACCTTC
.	.	TRBV7-2	TRBJ2-6	CASSLGRVQMAGANVLTF	TGTGCCAGCAGCTTAGGCAGGGTGCAAATGGCTGGGGCCAACGTCCTGACTTTC
many	TRBD2	TRBV12-3/TRBV12-4	TRBJ2-1	CASSPPGLAGINEQFF	TGTGCCAGCAGTCCCCCCGGACTAGCGGGGATCAATGAGCAGTTCTTC
many	.	TRBV11-2	TRBJ2-1	CASSLGTISGGEQFF	TGTGCCAGCAGCTTAGGGACGATATCAGGCGGTGAGCAGTTCTTC
few	TRBD1	TRBV7-2	TRBJ1-5	CASSGGQSSQPQHF	TGTGCCAGCAGCGGGGGACAGAGCAGTCAGCCCCAGCATTTT
many	TRBD1	TRBV7-2	TRBJ2-2	CASSRDRNTGELFF	TGTGCCAGCAGCCGGGACAGGAACACCGGGGAGCTGTTTTTT
.	.	TRBV6-5	TRBJ1-4	CASSYGSTINEKLFF	TGTGCCAGCAGTTACGGGTCTACCATAAATGAAAAACTGTTTTTT
.	TRBD2	TRBV20-1	TRBJ2-3	CSAPGTSGVGTDTQYF	TGCAGTGCTCCCGGGACTAGCGGGGTCGGCACAGATACGCAGTATTTT